Given below is one T cell receptor (beta chain) in context. Authors' processing steps: By means of reference gene primer amplification, nucleated cell counts were estimated. TCRdb's table, derived via immunoSEQ multiplex PCR, lists solely in-frame clones and lacks some. That table furnishes V, J and clone size, whereas the DNA furnished D and trimming. The table lists nearly 200,000 clones, 86% of them singletons, with more than 0.7% in the top ten. The CDR3 consists of 14 residues. In germline, CDR1 is SGHRS, CDR2 YFSETQ. The J segment lost 4 bases and the V segment lost 4 bases, leaving 6 bases of the junction unmatched. The data belong to a study of blood T cell repertoires in COVID-19. The wider study: The United States, Italy and Spain were the sources of the acute and convalescent COVID-19 samples.

The sequenced sample was peripheral blood. This chain joins TRBV5-1 and TRBJ1-1, with 8 bases fitting TRBD1. This receptor was obtained from a woman between 65 and 79 years old with acute or convalescent COVID-19. The CDR3 coding sequence is TGCGCCAGCAGCAGGACAGGGCCGGTCACTGAAGCTTTCTTT. It translates to CASSRTGPVTEAFF. Full variable domain (outside the CDR3, taken from reference TRBV5-1 and TRBJ1-1): KAGVTQTPRYLIKTRGQQVTLSCSPISGHRSVSWYQQTPGQGLQFLFEYFSETQRNKGNFPGRFSGRQFSNSRSEMNVSTLELGDSALYLCASSRTGPVTEAFFGQGTRLTVV.